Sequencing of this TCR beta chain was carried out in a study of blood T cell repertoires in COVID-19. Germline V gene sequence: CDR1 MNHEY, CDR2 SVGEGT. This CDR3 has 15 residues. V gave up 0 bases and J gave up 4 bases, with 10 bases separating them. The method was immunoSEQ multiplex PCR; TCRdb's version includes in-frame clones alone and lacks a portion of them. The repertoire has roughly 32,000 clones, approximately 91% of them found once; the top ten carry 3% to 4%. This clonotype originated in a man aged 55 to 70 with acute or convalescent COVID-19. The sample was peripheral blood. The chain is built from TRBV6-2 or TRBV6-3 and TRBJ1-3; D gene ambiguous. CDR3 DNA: TGTGCCAGCAGTTACTCGGGCCGACCAGGAAACACCATATATTTT. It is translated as CASSYSGRPGNTIYF.